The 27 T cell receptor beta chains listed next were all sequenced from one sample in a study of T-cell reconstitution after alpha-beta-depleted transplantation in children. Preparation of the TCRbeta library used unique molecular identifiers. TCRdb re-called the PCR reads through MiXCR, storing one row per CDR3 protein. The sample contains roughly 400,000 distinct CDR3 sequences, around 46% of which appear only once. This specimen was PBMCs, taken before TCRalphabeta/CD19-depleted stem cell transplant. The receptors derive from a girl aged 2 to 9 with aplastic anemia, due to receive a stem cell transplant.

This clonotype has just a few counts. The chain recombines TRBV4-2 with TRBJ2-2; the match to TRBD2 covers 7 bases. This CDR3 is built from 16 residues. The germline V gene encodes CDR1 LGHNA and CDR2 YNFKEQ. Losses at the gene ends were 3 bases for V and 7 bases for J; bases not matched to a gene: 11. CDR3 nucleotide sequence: TGTGCCAGCAGCCAGCGCGCTAGCGGAGAGGGCGGGGAGCTGTTTTTT. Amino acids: CASSQRASGEGGELFF.

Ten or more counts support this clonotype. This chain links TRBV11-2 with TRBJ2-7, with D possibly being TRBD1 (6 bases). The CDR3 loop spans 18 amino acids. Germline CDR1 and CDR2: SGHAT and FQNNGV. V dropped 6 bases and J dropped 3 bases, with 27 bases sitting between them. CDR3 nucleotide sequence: TGTGCCAGCAGTCTAGGGGGTGGTGGCGGGTTCTCTCTCTACGAGCAGTACTTC. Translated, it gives CASSLGGGGGFSLYEQYF.

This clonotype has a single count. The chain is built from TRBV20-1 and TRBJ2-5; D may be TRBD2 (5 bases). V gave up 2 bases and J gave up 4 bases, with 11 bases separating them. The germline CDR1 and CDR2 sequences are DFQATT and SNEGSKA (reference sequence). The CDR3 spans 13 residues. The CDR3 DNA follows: TGCAGTGCTAGAAAGCCCGGAGGAGAGACCCAGTACTTC. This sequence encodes CSARKPGGETQYF.

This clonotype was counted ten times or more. The CDR3 DNA sequence: TGTGCCACCAGTGATTTCGACGGGTATTCGCCCCTGTTTTTT. Its translation is CATSDFDGYSPLFF. The chain recombines TRBV24-1 with TRBJ2-2, with unresolved D. Trimming removed 1 base at V and 14 bases at J, with 16 bases between. Germline V lookup: CDR1 KGHDR, CDR2 SFDVKD. The CDR3 runs to 14 residues.

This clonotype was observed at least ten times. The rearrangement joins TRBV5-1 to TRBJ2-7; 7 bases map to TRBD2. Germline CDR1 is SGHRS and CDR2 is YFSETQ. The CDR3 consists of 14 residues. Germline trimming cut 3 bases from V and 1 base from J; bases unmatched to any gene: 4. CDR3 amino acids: CASSWGGGSYEQYF. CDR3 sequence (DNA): TGCGCCAGCAGCTGGGGGGGGGGATCCTACGAGCAGTACTTC.

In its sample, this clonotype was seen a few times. This chain's CDR3 is CATSRDWTSGYSYNEQFF. The CDR3 DNA follows: TGTGCCACCAGCAGAGATTGGACTAGCGGATACTCCTACAATGAGCAGTTCTTC. The chain recombines TRBV15 with TRBJ2-1; TRBD2 agrees at 10 bases. The CDR3 is made up of 18 amino acids. J was trimmed by 0 bases and V by 0 bases; bases with no gene match: 5. Germline V gives CDR1 LNHNV, CDR2 YYDKDF (reference sequence).

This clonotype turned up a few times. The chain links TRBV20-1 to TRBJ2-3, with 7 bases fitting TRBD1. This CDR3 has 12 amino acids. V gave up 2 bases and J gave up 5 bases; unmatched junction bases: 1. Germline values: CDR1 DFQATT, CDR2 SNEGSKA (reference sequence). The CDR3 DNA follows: TGCAGTGCTAGACAGGGGGTAGATACGCAGTATTTT. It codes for CSARQGVDTQYF.

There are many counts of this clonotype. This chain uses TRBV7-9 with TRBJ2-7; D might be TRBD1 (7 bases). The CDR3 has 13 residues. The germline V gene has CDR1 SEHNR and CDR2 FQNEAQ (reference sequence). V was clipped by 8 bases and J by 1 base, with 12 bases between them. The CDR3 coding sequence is TGTGCCAGCCAGGGGGGAAGATCCTACGAGCAGTACTTC. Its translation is CASQGGRSYEQYF.

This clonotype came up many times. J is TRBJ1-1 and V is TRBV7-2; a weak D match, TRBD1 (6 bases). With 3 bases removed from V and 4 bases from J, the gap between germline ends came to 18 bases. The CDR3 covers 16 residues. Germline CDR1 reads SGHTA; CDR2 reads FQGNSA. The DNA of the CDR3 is TGTGCCAGCAGCTTGCGGGTCAGGGGCGCGAGCACTGAAGCTTTCTTT. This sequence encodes CASSLRVRGASTEAFF.

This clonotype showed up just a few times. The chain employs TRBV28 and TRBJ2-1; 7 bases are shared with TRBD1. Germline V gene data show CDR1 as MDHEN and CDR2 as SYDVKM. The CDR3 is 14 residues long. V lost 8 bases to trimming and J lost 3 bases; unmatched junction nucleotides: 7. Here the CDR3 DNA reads TGTGCCAGCGCCGAAAGGGGGCTCTACAATGAGCAGTTCTTC. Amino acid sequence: CASAERGLYNEQFF.

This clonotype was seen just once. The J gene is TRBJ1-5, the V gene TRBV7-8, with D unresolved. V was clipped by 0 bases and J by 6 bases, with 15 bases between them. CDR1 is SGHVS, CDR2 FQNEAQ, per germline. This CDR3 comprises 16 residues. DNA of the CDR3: TGTGCCAGCAGCTTAGCTACAGCGCCGGGAGGTCAGCCCCAGCATTTT. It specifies CASSLATAPGGQPQHF.

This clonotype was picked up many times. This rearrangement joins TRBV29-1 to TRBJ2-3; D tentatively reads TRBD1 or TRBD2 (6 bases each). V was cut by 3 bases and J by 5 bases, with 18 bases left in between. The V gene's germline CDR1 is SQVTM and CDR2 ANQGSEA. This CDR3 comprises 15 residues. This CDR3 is CSVEDGGFFRDTQYF. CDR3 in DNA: TGCAGCGTTGAGGACGGGGGCTTTTTTAGAGATACGCAGTATTTT.

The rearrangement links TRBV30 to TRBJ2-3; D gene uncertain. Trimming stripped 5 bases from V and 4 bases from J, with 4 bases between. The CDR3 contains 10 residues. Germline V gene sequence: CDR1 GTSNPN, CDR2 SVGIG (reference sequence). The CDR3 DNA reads TGTGCCTGGGGGTCAGATACGCAGTATTTT. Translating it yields CAWGSDTQYF.

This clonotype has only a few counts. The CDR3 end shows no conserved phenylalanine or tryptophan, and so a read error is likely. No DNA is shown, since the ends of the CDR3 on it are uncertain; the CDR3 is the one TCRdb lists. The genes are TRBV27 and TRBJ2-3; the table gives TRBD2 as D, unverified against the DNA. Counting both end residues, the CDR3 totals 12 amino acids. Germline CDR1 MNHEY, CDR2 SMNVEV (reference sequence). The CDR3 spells CASNSRGRASLR.

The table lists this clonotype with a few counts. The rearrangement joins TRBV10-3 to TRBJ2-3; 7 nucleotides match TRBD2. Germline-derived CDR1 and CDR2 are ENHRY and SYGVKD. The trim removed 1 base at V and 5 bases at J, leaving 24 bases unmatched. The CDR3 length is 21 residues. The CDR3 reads CAISELRLRPSGRPSIDTQYF. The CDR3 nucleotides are TGTGCCATCAGTGAGTTGCGACTTCGGCCTAGCGGTCGACCCTCTATAGATACGCAGTATTTT.

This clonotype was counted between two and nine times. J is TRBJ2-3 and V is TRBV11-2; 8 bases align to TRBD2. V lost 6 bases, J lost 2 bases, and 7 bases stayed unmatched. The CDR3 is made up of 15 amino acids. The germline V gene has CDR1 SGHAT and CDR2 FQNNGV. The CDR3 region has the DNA TGTGCCAGCAGTAGGGTAGCGGGGTACACAGATACGCAGTATTTT. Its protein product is CASSRVAGYTDTQYF.

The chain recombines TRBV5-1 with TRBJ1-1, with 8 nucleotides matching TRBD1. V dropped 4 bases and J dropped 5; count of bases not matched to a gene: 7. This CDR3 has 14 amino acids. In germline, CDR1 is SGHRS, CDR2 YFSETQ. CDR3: CASSPGQGWTEAFF. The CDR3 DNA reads TGCGCCAGCAGCCCCGGACAGGGATGGACTGAAGCTTTCTTT.

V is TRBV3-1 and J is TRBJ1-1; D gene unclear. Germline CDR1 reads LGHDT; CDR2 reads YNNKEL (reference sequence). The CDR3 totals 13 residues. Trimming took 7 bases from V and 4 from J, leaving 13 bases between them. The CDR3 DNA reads TGTGCCAGCACCGGGCCCCGGGGCACTGAAGCTTTCTTT. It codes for CASTGPRGTEAFF.

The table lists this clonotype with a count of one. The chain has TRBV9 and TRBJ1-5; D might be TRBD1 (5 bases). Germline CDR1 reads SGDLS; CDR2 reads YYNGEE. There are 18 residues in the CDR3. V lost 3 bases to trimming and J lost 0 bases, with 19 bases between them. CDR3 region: CASSARKTGQYSNQPQHF. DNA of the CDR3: TGTGCCAGCAGCGCCAGAAAAACGGGGCAGTATAGCAATCAGCCCCAGCATTTT.

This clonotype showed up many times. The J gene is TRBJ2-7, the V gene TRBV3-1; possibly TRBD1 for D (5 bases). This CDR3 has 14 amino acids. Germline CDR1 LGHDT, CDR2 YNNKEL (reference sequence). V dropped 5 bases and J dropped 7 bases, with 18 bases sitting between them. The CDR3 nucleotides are TGTGCCAGCAGCACCAGGGTTCTGACAGAAGAGCAGTACTTC. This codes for CASSTRVLTEEQYF.

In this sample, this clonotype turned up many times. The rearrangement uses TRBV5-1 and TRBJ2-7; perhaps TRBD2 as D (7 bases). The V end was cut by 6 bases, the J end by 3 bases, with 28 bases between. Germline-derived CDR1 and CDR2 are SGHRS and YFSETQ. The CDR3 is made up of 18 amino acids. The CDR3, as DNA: TGCGCCAGCAAAGACCCCGGCCAAGGGGGAGGGCAATTCTACGAGCAGTACTTC. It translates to CASKDPGQGGGQFYEQYF. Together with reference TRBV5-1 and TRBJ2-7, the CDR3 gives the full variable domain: KAGVTQTPRYLIKTRGQQVTLSCSPISGHRSVSWYQQTPGQGLQFLFEYFSETQRNKGNFPGRFSGRQFSNSRSEMNVSTLELGDSALYLCASKDPGQGGGQFYEQYFGPGTRLTVT.

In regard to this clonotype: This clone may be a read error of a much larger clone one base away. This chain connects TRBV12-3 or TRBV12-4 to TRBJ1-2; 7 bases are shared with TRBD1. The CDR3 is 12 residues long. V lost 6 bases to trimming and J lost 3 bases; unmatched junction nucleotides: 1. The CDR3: CASRDRDYGYTF. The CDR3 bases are TGTGCCAGCAGAGACAGGGACTATGGCTACACCTTC.

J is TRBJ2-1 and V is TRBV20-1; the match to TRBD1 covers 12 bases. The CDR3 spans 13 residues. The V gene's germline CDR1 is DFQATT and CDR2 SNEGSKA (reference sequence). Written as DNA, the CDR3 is TGCACTGGGACAGGGGGCGATCGGAATGAGCAGTTCTTC. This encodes CTGTGGDRNEQFF.

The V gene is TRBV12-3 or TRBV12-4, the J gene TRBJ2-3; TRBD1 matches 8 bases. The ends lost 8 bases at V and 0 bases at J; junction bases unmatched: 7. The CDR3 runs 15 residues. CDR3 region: CASGLDRASTDTQYF. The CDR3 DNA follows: TGTGCCAGCGGCTTGGACAGGGCAAGCACAGATACGCAGTATTTT.

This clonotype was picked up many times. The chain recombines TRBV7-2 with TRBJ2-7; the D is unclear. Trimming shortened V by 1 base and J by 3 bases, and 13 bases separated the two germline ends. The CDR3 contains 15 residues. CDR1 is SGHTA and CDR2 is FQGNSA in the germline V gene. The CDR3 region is CASSLGSVGLYEQYF. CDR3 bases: TGTGCCAGCAGCTTAGGGTCTGTCGGGCTCTACGAGCAGTACTTC. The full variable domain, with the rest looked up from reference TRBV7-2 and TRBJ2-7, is GAGVSQSPSNKVTEKGKDVELRCDPISGHTALYWYRQSLGQGLEFLIYFQGNSAPDKSGLPSDRFSAERTGGSVSTLTIQRTQQEDSAVYLCASSLGSVGLYEQYFGPGTRLTVT.

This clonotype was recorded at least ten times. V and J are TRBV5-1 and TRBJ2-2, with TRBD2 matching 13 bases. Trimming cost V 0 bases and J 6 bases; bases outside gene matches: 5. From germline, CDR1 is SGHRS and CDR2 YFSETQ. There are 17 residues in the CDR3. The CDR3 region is CASSLVGLAGSSGELFF. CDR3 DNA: TGCGCCAGCAGCTTGGTGGGACTAGCGGGATCCTCCGGGGAGCTGTTTTTT.

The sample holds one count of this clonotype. CDR3 residues: CASSWQGPPNEQFF. Here the CDR3 DNA reads TGCGCCAGCAGCTGGCAGGGGCCGCCCAATGAGCAGTTCTTC. The chain couples TRBV5-1 to TRBJ2-1; TRBD1 is a possible D gene (6 bases). Germline V lookup: CDR1 SGHRS, CDR2 YFSETQ. Deletions cut 3 bases from V and 6 bases from J, with 13 bases between. This CDR3 spans 14 amino acids.